The rows below give T cell receptor beta chains drawn from one sample of a study of shared T cell receptors in the human thymus. Profiled with immunoSEQ multiplex PCR; TCRdb holds only in-frame clones, not every one. The data contain around 68,000 clones, nearly 95% of them singletons. Sequencing was done on a sample of thymocytes. The receptors shown here come from a human donor. CDR3s include the opening cysteine and the closing phenylalanine or tryptophan. The D gene is left open where the match is weak. Clone size is shown for a subset of rows, as once, few, many or a class of expanded clone.

cdr3_aa: CASSLGVVNTEAFF
cdr3_nt: TGCGCCAGCAGCTTGGGGGTTGTGAACACTGAAGCTTTCTTT
d_call: -
j_call: TRBJ1-1
v_call: TRBV5-1
clone_size: -

cdr3_aa: CASSQMGQGAYGEQFF
cdr3_nt: TGCGCCAGCAGCCAGATGGGACAGGGGGCGTACGGTGAGCAGTTCTTC
d_call: TRBD1
j_call: TRBJ2-1
v_call: TRBV4-3
clone_size: -

cdr3_aa: CASTHKRGPTDTYEQYF
cdr3_nt: TGTGCCAGCACCCATAAGCGGGGTCCAACTGATACTTACGAGCAGTACTTC
d_call: TRBD2
j_call: TRBJ2-7
v_call: TRBV7-2
clone_size: -

cdr3_aa: CASSQELMRQTEIF
cdr3_nt: TGCGCCAGCAGCCAAGAGCTTATGCGACAGACCGAGATTTTT
d_call: -
j_call: TRBJ1-3
v_call: TRBV4-1
clone_size: -

cdr3_aa: CASSQQGGNYGYTF
cdr3_nt: TGTGCCAGCAGCCAACAGGGTGGGAACTATGGCTACACCTTC
d_call: -
j_call: TRBJ1-2
v_call: TRBV7-3
clone_size: -

cdr3_aa: CASSLGLTHYEQYF
cdr3_nt: TGCGCCAGCAGCTTGGGTTTGACTCACTACGAGCAGTACTTC
d_call: -
j_call: TRBJ2-7
v_call: TRBV5-1
clone_size: -

cdr3_aa: CASSEDLGQVSNQPQHF
cdr3_nt: TGTGCCAGCAGTGAAGATCTGGGACAGGTTAGCAATCAGCCCCAGCATTTT
d_call: TRBD1
j_call: TRBJ1-5
v_call: TRBV6-1
clone_size: -

cdr3_aa: CASSLAKLPFYGYTF
cdr3_nt: TGTGCCAGCAGCTTAGCGAAGCTGCCCTTTTATGGCTACACCTTC
d_call: -
j_call: TRBJ1-2
v_call: TRBV7-2
clone_size: -

cdr3_aa: CARSYGKHSYEQYF
cdr3_nt: TGTGCCAGATCCTACGGCAAACACTCCTACGAGCAGTACTTC
d_call: -
j_call: TRBJ2-7
v_call: TRBV5-3
clone_size: -

cdr3_aa: CASSKRQPVGDTQYF
cdr3_nt: TGTGCCAGCAGCAAACGACAGCCTGTGGGAGATACGCAGTATTTT
d_call: -
j_call: TRBJ2-3
v_call: TRBV14
clone_size: -

cdr3_aa: CASSEATVSGNTIYF
cdr3_nt: TGTGCCAGCAGTGAAGCCACAGTCTCTGGAAACACCATATATTTT
d_call: -
j_call: TRBJ1-3
v_call: TRBV6-1
clone_size: -

cdr3_aa: CATSRSLRTGEGNSPLHF
cdr3_nt: TGTGCCACCAGCAGGTCCCTTAGGACAGGGGAAGGGAATTCACCCCTCCACTTT
d_call: TRBD1
j_call: TRBJ1-6
v_call: TRBV15
clone_size: -

cdr3_aa: CASSYREFPEKLFF
cdr3_nt: TGTGCCAGCAGTTATAGGGAATTCCCTGAAAAACTGTTTTTT
d_call: -
j_call: TRBJ1-4
v_call: TRBV6-5
clone_size: -

cdr3_aa: CASSPDRVKNTEAFF
cdr3_nt: TGTGCCAGCAGCCCGGACAGGGTGAAGAACACTGAAGCTTTCTTT
d_call: TRBD1
j_call: TRBJ1-1
v_call: TRBV7-9
clone_size: -

cdr3_aa: CASSLKGGAEQVGNEQFF
cdr3_nt: TGTGCCAGCAGCTTAAAGGGCGGGGCGGAACAGGTGGGCAATGAGCAGTTCTTC
d_call: -
j_call: TRBJ2-1
v_call: TRBV7-3
clone_size: -

cdr3_aa: CASLRRPGQINTGELFF
cdr3_nt: TGTGCCAGCTTACGACGTCCGGGACAGATAAACACCGGGGAGCTGTTTTTT
d_call: TRBD1
j_call: TRBJ2-2
v_call: TRBV18
clone_size: -

cdr3_aa: CASSLARGFAGGTHSYNEQFF
cdr3_nt: TGTGCCAGCAGCTTAGCGCGTGGGTTTGCGGGGGGGACCCATTCCTACAATGAGCAGTTCTTC
d_call: TRBD2
j_call: TRBJ2-1
v_call: TRBV7-6
clone_size: once

cdr3_aa: CASSFSQDSSNEKLFF
cdr3_nt: TGTGCCAGCAGTTTTTCCCAGGACAGTTCTAATGAAAAACTGTTTTTT
d_call: -
j_call: TRBJ1-4
v_call: TRBV27
clone_size: -

cdr3_aa: CASSQESPSGKDTQYF
cdr3_nt: TGCGCCAGCAGCCAAGAAAGTCCTAGCGGAAAAGATACGCAGTATTTT
d_call: TRBD2
j_call: TRBJ2-3
v_call: TRBV4-1
clone_size: -

cdr3_aa: CASSLAQEGTQYF
cdr3_nt: TGCGCCAGCAGCTTGGCCCAGGAGGGGACCCAGTACTTC
d_call: -
j_call: TRBJ2-5
v_call: TRBV5-1
clone_size: -

cdr3_aa: CASSLDRIPLSKNIQYF
cdr3_nt: TGTGCCAGCAGCTTGGACAGGATTCCGTTATCCAAAAACATTCAGTACTTC
d_call: TRBD1
j_call: TRBJ2-4
v_call: TRBV7-3
clone_size: -

cdr3_aa: CASSLESRRGGTDTQYF
cdr3_nt: TGTGCCAGCAGCTTAGAGTCCAGGCGGGGGGGCACAGATACGCAGTATTTT
d_call: TRBD2
j_call: TRBJ2-3
v_call: TRBV7-3
clone_size: -

cdr3_aa: CASSPCNSPSLVPGRGTDTQYF
cdr3_nt: TGCGCCAGCAGCCCATGTAACTCTCCTTCCCTTGTTCCGGGGCGGGGAACAGATACGCAGTATTTT
d_call: -
j_call: TRBJ2-3
v_call: TRBV4-3
clone_size: -

cdr3_aa: CASSQAPSTVGQGSTNPYNEQFF
cdr3_nt: TGTGCCAGCAGCCAAGCCCCATCAACCGTCGGACAGGGGAGCACCAACCCCTACAATGAGCAGTTCTTC
d_call: TRBD1
j_call: TRBJ2-1
v_call: TRBV14
clone_size: -

cdr3_aa: CASSNLGTSSYEQYF
cdr3_nt: TGTGCCAGCAGCAACCTCGGGACTAGTTCGTACGAGCAGTACTTC
d_call: TRBD2
j_call: TRBJ2-7
v_call: TRBV7-9
clone_size: -

cdr3_aa: CASSVVTTWRGENNEQFF
cdr3_nt: TGTGCCAGCAGCGTAGTGACGACCTGGCGGGGGGAGAATAATGAGCAGTTCTTC
d_call: TRBD2
j_call: TRBJ2-1
v_call: TRBV9
clone_size: -

cdr3_aa: CASSSEARQGSSYEQYF
cdr3_nt: TGTGCCAGCAGCTCAGAAGCCAGACAGGGTAGCTCCTACGAGCAGTACTTC
d_call: TRBD1
j_call: TRBJ2-7
v_call: TRBV5-4
clone_size: once

cdr3_aa: CASFHRDDYGYTF
cdr3_nt: TGTGCCAGCTTCCATCGGGACGACTATGGCTACACCTTC
d_call: -
j_call: TRBJ1-2
v_call: TRBV6-1
clone_size: few

cdr3_aa: CASSLGRGYTDTQYF
cdr3_nt: TGTGCCAGCAGCTTAGGGCGGGGTTACACAGATACGCAGTATTTT
d_call: -
j_call: TRBJ2-3
v_call: TRBV7-2
clone_size: -

cdr3_aa: CASSVDRGRTNEKLFF
cdr3_nt: TGTGCCAGCAGCGTAGATAGGGGGCGAACTAATGAAAAACTGTTTTTT
d_call: TRBD1
j_call: TRBJ1-4
v_call: TRBV9
clone_size: -

cdr3_aa: CASSQHYREETQYF
cdr3_nt: TGTGCCAGCAGCCAACATTACAGGGAAGAGACCCAGTACTTC
d_call: -
j_call: TRBJ2-5
v_call: TRBV14
clone_size: -

cdr3_aa: CASSLQRPSGVNNNEQFF
cdr3_nt: TGTGCCAGCAGTTTACAACGACCGAGCGGGGTAAACAACAATGAGCAGTTCTTC
d_call: TRBD2
j_call: TRBJ2-1
v_call: TRBV27
clone_size: -